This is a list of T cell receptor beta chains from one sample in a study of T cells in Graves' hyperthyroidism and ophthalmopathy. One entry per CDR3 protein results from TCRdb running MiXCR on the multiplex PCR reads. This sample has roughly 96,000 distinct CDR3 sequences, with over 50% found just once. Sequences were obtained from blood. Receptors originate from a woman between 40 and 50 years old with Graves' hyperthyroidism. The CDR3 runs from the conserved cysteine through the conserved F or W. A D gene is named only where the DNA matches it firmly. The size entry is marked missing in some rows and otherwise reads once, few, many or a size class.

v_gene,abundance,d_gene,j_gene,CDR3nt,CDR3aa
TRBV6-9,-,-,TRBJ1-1,TGTGCCAGCAGGGCGGAGGGGACGCGGTACACTGAAGCTTTCTTT,CASRAEGTRYTEAFF
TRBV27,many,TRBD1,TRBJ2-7,TGTGCCAGCGTGGGACAGGCCTACGAGCAGTACTTC,CASVGQAYEQYF
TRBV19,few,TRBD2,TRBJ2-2,TGTGCCAGTACCCGGGGAGGGACTAGCGGGAGTGGCACCGGGGAGCTGTTTTTT,CASTRGGTSGSGTGELFF
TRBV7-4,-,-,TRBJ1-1,TGTGCCAGCAGGGGGGCGGACACTAAAGCTTTCTTT,CASRGADTKAFF
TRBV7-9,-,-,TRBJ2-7,TGTGCCAGCAGCTGGGAAGGAGTCATCTACGAGCAGTACTTC,CASSWEGVIYEQYF
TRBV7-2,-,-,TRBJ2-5,TGCGCCAGCAGCTTACTGGGACCTCACCAAGAGACCCAGTACTTC,CASSLLGPHQETQYF
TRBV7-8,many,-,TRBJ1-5,TGTGCCAGCAGCCCCTGGATTGGCAATCAGCCCCAGCATTTT,CASSPWIGNQPQHF
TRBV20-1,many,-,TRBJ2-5,TGCAGTGCTAGCTGGCATCTGCAAGAGACCCAGTACTTC,CSASWHLQETQYF
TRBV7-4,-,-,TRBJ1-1,TGTGCCAGCAGCTCCGACACGCACAACACTGAAGCTTTCTTT,CASSSDTHNTEAFF
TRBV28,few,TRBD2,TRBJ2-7,TGTGCCAGCAATGCGGGAGCGGGCTACGAGCAGTACTTC,CASNAGAGYEQYF
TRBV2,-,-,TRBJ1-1,TGTGCCATCGCCAAGGGGGGGGGGAACACTGAAGCTTTCTTT,CAIAKGGGNTEAFF
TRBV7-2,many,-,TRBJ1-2,TGTGCCAGCAGCTTAGTTGTAGCAGGAGCCTATGGCTACACCTTC,CASSLVVAGAYGYTF
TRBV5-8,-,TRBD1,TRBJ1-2,TGTGCCAGCAGCCACTCCGGGACAGTCTCTGGCTACACCTTC,CASSHSGTVSGYTF
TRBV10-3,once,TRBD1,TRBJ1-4,TGTGCCAGCAGCCGGGGCAGGGGGGAAGAAAGTAGAAAACTGTTTTTT,CASSRGRGEESRKLFF
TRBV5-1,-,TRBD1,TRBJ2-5,TGCGCCAGCAGCTCCTACAGGGGGGTGCAAGAGACCCAGTACTTC,CASSSYRGVQETQYF
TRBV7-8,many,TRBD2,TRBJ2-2,TGTGCCAGCAGCTTAGCTCTAGGCGCACTAGCGGGAGGGCCCGGGGAGCTGTTTTTT,CASSLALGALAGGPGELFF
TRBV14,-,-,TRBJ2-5,TGTGCCAGCAGCCCCGAAGGGTTCGGGGAGACCCAGTACTTC,CASSPEGFGETQYF
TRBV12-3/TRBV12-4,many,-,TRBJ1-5,TGTGCCAGCAGTTACGACAGCAATCAGCCCCAGCATTTT,CASSYDSNQPQHF
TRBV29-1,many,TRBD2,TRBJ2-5,TGCAGCGTTGTCCTTACTAGCGGGAGGGCCAAGACCCAGTACTTC,CSVVLTSGRAKTQYF
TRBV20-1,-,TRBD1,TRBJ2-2,TGCAGTGCTGCCGGGACAGGGACCGGGGAGCTGTTTTTT,CSAAGTGTGELFF
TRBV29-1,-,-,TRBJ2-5,TGTAGCGTTGGGACATACCAAGAGACCCAGTACTTC,CSVGTYQETQYF
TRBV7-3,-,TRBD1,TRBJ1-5,TGTGCCAGCAGCTTAGGGGACAGGGGGCGGAATCAGCCCCAGCATTTT,CASSLGDRGRNQPQHF
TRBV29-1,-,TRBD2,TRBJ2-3,TGCAGCGTTACTAGCGGGGTGGCCACAGATACGCAGTATTTT,CSVTSGVATDTQYF
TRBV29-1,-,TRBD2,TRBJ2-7,TGCAGGCTAGCGGGACGGTACGAGCAGTACTTC,CRLAGRYEQYF
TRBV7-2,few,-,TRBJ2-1,TGTGCCAGCAGCCCTAGGCGGGACGGTCTCTACAATGAGCAGTTCTTC,CASSPRRDGLYNEQFF
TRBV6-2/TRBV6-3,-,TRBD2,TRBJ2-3,TGTGCCAGCTGGGAATGGGGCGGGAGTTGGTCTTGGGGCACAGATACGCAGTATTTT,CASWEWGGSWSWGTDTQYF
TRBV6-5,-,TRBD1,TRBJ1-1,TGTGCCAGCAGTTGGGGACAGGCAACTGAAGCTTTCTTT,CASSWGQATEAFF
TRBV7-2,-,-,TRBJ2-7,TGTGCCAGCAGCCTCGGTACAGGGGAGGTGGACGAGCAGTACTTC,CASSLGTGEVDEQYF
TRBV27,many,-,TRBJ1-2,TGTGCCAGCAGTCCTCAAGACGGCGGCTACACCTTC,CASSPQDGGYTF
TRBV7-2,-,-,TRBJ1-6,TGTGCCAGCGGGGGGGGAAATAATTCACCCCTCCACTTT,CASGGGNNSPLHF